These 26 T cell receptor beta chains share one sample of origin, sequenced in a study of blood T cell repertoires in COVID-19. Profiled with immunoSEQ multiplex PCR; TCRdb holds only in-frame clones, not every one. This table has around 320,000 clones, nearly 90% appearing once. The sequencing input was PBMCs or T cells enriched from blood (not recorded which). These receptors all stem from a young woman with acute COVID-19.

The genes are TRBV10-2 and TRBJ2-5; 9 bases are a match to TRBD2. V lost 7 bases, J lost 4 bases, and 13 bases stayed unmatched. The CDR3 is 16 residues long. From germline, CDR1 is WSHSY and CDR2 SAAADI. The DNA for the CDR3 is TGCGCCAGCACCAAGGTAATAGCGGGAGAGTCAGAGACCCAGTACTTC. Encoded protein: CASTKVIAGESETQYF.

J is TRBJ2-1 and V is TRBV30; D remains ambiguous. The CDR3 totals 12 residues. Germline CDR1 is GTSNPN and CDR2 is SVGIG (reference sequence). Trimming removed 3 bases at V and 4 bases at J, with 7 bases between. The CDR3 spells CAWSSVYNEQFF. The CDR3 coding sequence is TGTGCCTGGAGCTCGGTGTACAATGAGCAGTTCTTC.

The rearrangement links TRBV10-3 to TRBJ1-4; D unresolved. The germline gives CDR1 ENHRY, CDR2 SYGVKD. The germline V and J ends were trimmed by 2 bases and 8 bases, with 12 bases remaining between them. The CDR3 has 14 amino acids. In nucleotides, the CDR3 is TGTGCCATCAGTGAGGAGGCGGCGGGGGAAAAACTGTTTTTT. Protein: CAISEEAAGEKLFF.

This chain uses TRBV3-1 (or the pseudogene TRBV3-2) with TRBJ1-5; D unclear. Trimming stripped 0 bases from V and 4 bases from J, with 7 bases between. Germline CDR1 reads LGHDT; CDR2 reads YNNKEL (reference sequence). The CDR3 runs to 14 residues. The CDR3 reads CASSQDPKNQPQHF. In DNA, the CDR3 is TGTGCCAGCAGCCAAGATCCCAAAAATCAGCCCCAGCATTTT.

V is TRBV27 and J is TRBJ1-1; D is possibly TRBD1 (5 bases). Trimming removed 5 bases from V and 1 base from J, with 17 bases in between. This CDR3 contains 16 residues. The germline V gene has CDR1 MNHEY and CDR2 SMNVEV (reference sequence). The chain's CDR3 is CASSPHYDGGNTEAFF. CDR3 coding DNA: TGTGCCAGCAGTCCTCACTACGACGGGGGGAACACTGAAGCTTTCTTT.

The J gene is TRBJ2-3, the V gene TRBV24-1, with a tentative D call TRBD2 (5 bases). The V end lost 3 bases, the J end lost 0 bases, and 12 bases lay between the germline ends. From germline, CDR1 is KGHDR and CDR2 SFDVKD. The CDR3 runs 16 residues. CDR3 loop: CATSDPSGTSTDTQYF. The CDR3 DNA is TGTGCCACCAGTGATCCCTCGGGAACTAGCACAGATACGCAGTATTTT.

This clone was recorded a few times. V is TRBV27 and J is TRBJ1-2; possibly TRBD1 for D (6 bases). This CDR3 is built from 13 residues. Germline V gene data show CDR1 as MNHEY and CDR2 as SMNVEV (reference sequence). V was cut by 6 bases and J by 6 bases, with 14 bases left in between. CDR3 loop: CASRPPTGNGYTF. The CDR3 DNA sequence: TGTGCCAGCAGACCTCCTACAGGGAATGGCTACACCTTC.

The chain combines TRBV7-6 with TRBJ2-1; 11 positions agree with TRBD1. Germline trimming cut 5 bases from V and 4 bases from J; bases unmatched to any gene: 10. Germline CDR1 reads SGHVS; CDR2 reads FNYEAQ. This CDR3 has 17 amino acids. The CDR3 DNA follows: TGTGCCAGCAGCCCCTACTCAGGGACAGGGGGGTACAATGAGCAGTTCTTC. It yields the protein CASSPYSGTGGYNEQFF.

This chain links TRBV6-1 with TRBJ1-6; D may be TRBD1 (6 bases). CDR1 is MNHNS, CDR2 SASEGT, per germline. The CDR3 is 15 residues long. The V and J ends lost 3 bases and 6 bases respectively, with 12 bases between them. The CDR3 is CASSDQGFGNSPLHF. Written as DNA, the CDR3 is TGTGCCAGCAGTGATCAGGGGTTTGGTAATTCACCCCTCCACTTT.

This rearrangement joins TRBV28 to TRBJ1-5; 8 bases align to TRBD1. The CDR3 has 15 residues. Germline CDR1 and CDR2: MDHEN and SYDVKM. V lost 6 bases and J lost 1; bases outside the gene matches: 5. The CDR3 sequence is CASSLDRDSNQPQHF. The DNA for the CDR3 is TGTGCCAGCAGCCTGGACAGGGACAGCAATCAGCCCCAGCATTTT.

A note on this clone: This sample includes further DNA sequences coding for the same CDR3. The chain recombines TRBV9 with TRBJ1-5; tentative D call: TRBD1 (5 bases). This CDR3 has 14 residues. Per germline, CDR1 SGDLS and CDR2 YYNGEE. Trimming shortened V by 0 bases and J by 4 bases, and 8 bases separated the two germline ends. The DNA for the CDR3 is TGTGCCAGCAGCGTAGGGTCAGGGAATCAGCCCCAGCATTTT. Translation gives CASSVGSGNQPQHF.

The V gene is TRBV19, the J gene TRBJ2-3, with TRBD2 identical over 10 bases. The J segment lost 6 bases and the V segment lost 4 bases, leaving 10 bases of the junction unmatched. The germline V gene has CDR1 LNHDA and CDR2 SQIVND (reference sequence). CDR3 length equals 16 residues. The CDR3 region is CASSKGLAGVDDTQYF. CDR3 sequence (DNA): TGTGCCAGTAGTAAAGGTCTAGCGGGAGTAGATGATACGCAGTATTTT.

The rearrangement uses TRBV11-3 and TRBJ1-1; TRBD1 matches at 8 bases. J lost 2 bases, V lost 5 bases, and 7 bases had no gene match. Germline V gives CDR1 SGHNT, CDR2 YENEEA. The CDR3 has 15 residues. CDR3 in DNA: TGTGCCAGCAGCCCCAGGACAGGGTTAAACACTGAAGCTTTCTTT. This sequence encodes CASSPRTGLNTEAFF.

The rearrangement links TRBV19 to TRBJ2-7, with 10 bases that match TRBD2. CDR1 is LNHDA and CDR2 is SQIVND in the germline V gene (reference sequence). The CDR3 loop spans 16 amino acids. V gave up 1 base and J gave up 4 bases; unmatched junction bases: 7. Here the CDR3 reads CASSIAPAGGPYEQYF. As DNA, the CDR3 is TGTGCCAGTAGTATAGCCCCAGCGGGAGGGCCATACGAGCAGTACTTC.

The CDR3 DNA reads TGTGCCAGCAGTGAGTCGGGCAGGGGGGATACTGAAGCTTTCTTT. Protein: CASSESGRGDTEAFF. The chain has TRBV2 and TRBJ1-1; 7 bases agree with TRBD1. This CDR3 contains 15 residues. After removal of 3 bases from V and 5 bases from J, the junction contained 9 bases not matched to a gene. Germline CDR1 and CDR2: SNHLY and FYNNEI.

The genes are TRBV21-1 and TRBJ1-2; the D call TRBD1 from the table was never checked on the DNA. TRBV21-1 is deemed a pseudogene. The CDR3 runs 16 residues. In DNA form, the CDR3 reads TGTGCCAGCAGCAAGGGTTACAGGGGGCATCGCTATGGCTACACCTTC. Translated: CASSKGYRGHRYGYTF.

The chain combines TRBV9 with TRBJ1-3; 7 bases match TRBD1. This CDR3 is built from 19 residues. V trimming: 0 bases; J trimming: 0 bases; junction bases outside the gene matches: 12. From germline, CDR1 is SGDLS and CDR2 YYNGEE. DNA of the CDR3: TGTGCCAGCAGCGTAGGTCAGGGGGGCCTTGTCAGCTCTGGAAACACCATATATTTT. The encoded protein is CASSVGQGGLVSSGNTIYF.

The chain employs TRBV12-3 or TRBV12-4 and TRBJ2-7; 8 nucleotides align to TRBD1. This CDR3 spans 13 amino acids. J lost 3 bases, V lost 5 bases, and 3 bases had no gene match. This chain's CDR3 is CASSEDRDYEQYF. The DNA of the CDR3 is TGTGCCAGCAGTGAGGACAGGGACTACGAGCAGTACTTC.

This chain uses TRBV18 with TRBJ1-5; TRBD1 agrees at 10 bases. Germline-derived CDR1 and CDR2 are KGHSH and LQKENI. This CDR3 spans 14 amino acids. V was clipped by 6 bases and J by 7 bases; unmatched bases: 6. As DNA, the CDR3 is TGTGCCAGCTCTTACGGACAGGGGGTCCAGCCCCAGCATTTT. Its translation is CASSYGQGVQPQHF.

This chain uses TRBV5-1 with TRBJ2-7, with 12 bases that match TRBD1. Germline V lookup: CDR1 SGHRS, CDR2 YFSETQ. The V segment lost 3 bases and the J segment 6 bases; nucleotides outside the gene matches: 16. This CDR3 comprises 18 residues. In DNA, the CDR3 is TGCGCCAGCAGCTCCACACCGAGGGACAGGGGGCGACGGCGCGAGCAGTACTTC. Protein product: CASSSTPRDRGRRREQYF.

The gene calls are TRBV9 and TRBJ1-5, with D unclear. This CDR3 is built from 17 residues. CDR1 SGDLS and CDR2 YYNGEE come from the germline V gene. V was pared by 3 bases and J by 2 bases, with 18 bases between. CDR3 sequence (DNA): TGTGCCAGCAGCGACCGTGCCGGGTTTTGGGGCAATCAGCCCCAGCATTTT. This encodes CASSDRAGFWGNQPQHF.

This clone was recorded once. V usage is TRBV28 and J usage is TRBJ1-6; D gene ambiguous. The CDR3 consists of 13 residues. Deletions cut 7 bases from V and 0 bases from J, with 4 bases between. Germline values: CDR1 MDHEN, CDR2 SYDVKM. The CDR3 spells CASTRSYNSPLHF. In nucleotides, the CDR3 is TGTGCCAGCACCCGCTCCTATAATTCACCCCTCCACTTT.

V is TRBV28 and J is TRBJ1-2; 7 positions match TRBD1. The CDR3 extends over 13 amino acids. The germline gives CDR1 MDHEN, CDR2 SYDVKM. The J segment lost 9 bases and the V segment lost 5 bases, leaving 9 bases of the junction unmatched. The CDR3 DNA reads TGTGCCAGCAGTCTAGGACAGGAGGGTAGCTACACCTTC. Residues: CASSLGQEGSYTF.

CDR3 coding DNA: TGTGCCAGCAGCTTTTCCCTCGTAGGGGAGCTGTTTTTT. This sequence encodes CASSFSLVGELFF. This sequence joins TRBV13 and TRBJ2-2; D remains unclear. Germline V gene sequence: CDR1 PRHDT, CDR2 FYEKMQ (reference sequence). Between the trimmed V and J ends, which lost 3 bases and 8 bases, there was a span of 10 bases. CDR3 length: 13 residues.

V gene TRBV28 combines with J gene TRBJ1-2; TRBD1 aligns across 11 bases. CDR3 size: 14 residues. CDR1 MDHEN and CDR2 SYDVKM come from the germline V gene. V shed 4 bases and J 7 bases; nucleotides not matched to a gene: 5. The CDR3: CASSSGQGDAGYTF. In DNA, the CDR3 is TGTGCCAGCAGTTCGGGACAGGGGGACGCTGGCTACACCTTC.

This rearrangement joins TRBV3-1 (or the pseudogene TRBV3-2) to TRBJ1-5; tentative D call: TRBD1 (6 bases). The germline V and J ends were trimmed by 2 bases and 1 base, with 12 bases remaining between them. The germline CDR1 and CDR2 sequences are LGHDT and YNNKEL (reference sequence). The CDR3 runs 16 residues. The CDR3 spells CASSQRGAGSNQPQHF. CDR3 DNA sequence: TGTGCCAGCAGCCAACGGGGGGCAGGGAGCAATCAGCCCCAGCATTTT.